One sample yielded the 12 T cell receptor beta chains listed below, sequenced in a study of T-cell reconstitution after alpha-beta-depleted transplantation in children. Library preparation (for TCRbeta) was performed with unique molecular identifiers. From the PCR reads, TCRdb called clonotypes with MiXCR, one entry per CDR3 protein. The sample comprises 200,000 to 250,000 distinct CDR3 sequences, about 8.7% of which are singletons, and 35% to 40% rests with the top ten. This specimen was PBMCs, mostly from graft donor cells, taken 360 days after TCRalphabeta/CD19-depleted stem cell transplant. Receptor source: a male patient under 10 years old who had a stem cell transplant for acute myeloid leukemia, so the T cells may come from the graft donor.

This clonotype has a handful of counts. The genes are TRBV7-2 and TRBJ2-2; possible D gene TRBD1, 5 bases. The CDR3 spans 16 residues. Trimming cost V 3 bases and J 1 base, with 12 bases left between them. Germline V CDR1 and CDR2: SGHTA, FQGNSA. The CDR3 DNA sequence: TGTGCCAGCAGCTTTCGGATCACAGGGAACACCGGGGAGCTGTTTTTT. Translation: CASSFRITGNTGELFF.

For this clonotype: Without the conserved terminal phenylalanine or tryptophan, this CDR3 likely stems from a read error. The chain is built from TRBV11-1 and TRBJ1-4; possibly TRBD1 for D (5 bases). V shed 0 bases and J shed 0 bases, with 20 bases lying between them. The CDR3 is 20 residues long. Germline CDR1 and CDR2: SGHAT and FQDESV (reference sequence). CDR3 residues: CASSLARQLVTQATNEKLFL. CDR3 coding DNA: TGTGCCAGCAGCTTAGCGCGACAGTTAGTTACCCAAGCAACTAATGAAAAACTGTTTTTG.

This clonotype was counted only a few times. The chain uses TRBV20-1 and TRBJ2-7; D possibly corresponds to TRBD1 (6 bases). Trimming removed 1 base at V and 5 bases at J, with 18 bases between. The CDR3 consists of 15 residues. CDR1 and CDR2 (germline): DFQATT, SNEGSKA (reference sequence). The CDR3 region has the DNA TGCAGTGCTAGAGGCCCCCGGGCAGGGGACAACGAGCAGTACTTC. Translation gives CSARGPRAGDNEQYF.

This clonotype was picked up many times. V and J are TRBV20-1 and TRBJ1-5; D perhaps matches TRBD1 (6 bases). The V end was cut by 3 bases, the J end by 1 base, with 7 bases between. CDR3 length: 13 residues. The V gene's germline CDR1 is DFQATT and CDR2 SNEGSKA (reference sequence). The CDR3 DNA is TGCAGTGCTAGTGGACAGAGCAATCAGCCCCAGCATTTT. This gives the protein CSASGQSNQPQHF.

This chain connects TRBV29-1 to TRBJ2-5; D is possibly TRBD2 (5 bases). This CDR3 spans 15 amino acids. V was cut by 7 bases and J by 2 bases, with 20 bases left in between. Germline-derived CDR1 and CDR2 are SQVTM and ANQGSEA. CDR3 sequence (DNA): TGCAGCGCCACCGGGATAGGGTCTAATCAAGAGACCCAGTACTTC. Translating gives CSATGIGSNQETQYF.

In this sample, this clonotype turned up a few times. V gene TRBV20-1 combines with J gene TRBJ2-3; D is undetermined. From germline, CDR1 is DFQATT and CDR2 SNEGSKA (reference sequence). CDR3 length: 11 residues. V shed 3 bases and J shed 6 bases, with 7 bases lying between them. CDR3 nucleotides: TGCAGTGCTAGTGCATCGGATACGCAGTATTTT. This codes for CSASASDTQYF.

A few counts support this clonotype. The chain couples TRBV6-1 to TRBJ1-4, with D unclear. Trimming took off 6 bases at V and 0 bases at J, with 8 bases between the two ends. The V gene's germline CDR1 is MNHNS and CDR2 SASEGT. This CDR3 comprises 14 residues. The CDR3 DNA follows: TGTGCCAGCAGATCGGGAGCAACTAATGAAAAACTGTTTTTT. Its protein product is CASRSGATNEKLFF.

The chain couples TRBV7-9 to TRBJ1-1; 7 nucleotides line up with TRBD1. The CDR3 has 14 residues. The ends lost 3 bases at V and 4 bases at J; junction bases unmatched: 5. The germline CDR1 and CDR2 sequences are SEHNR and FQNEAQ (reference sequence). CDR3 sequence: CASSFHRGGTEAFF. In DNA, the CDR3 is TGTGCCAGCAGCTTCCACAGGGGAGGCACTGAAGCTTTCTTT. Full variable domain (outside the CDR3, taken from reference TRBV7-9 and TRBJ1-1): DTGVSQNPRHKITKRGQNVTFRCDPISEHNRLYWYRQTLGQGPEFLTYFQNEAQLEKSRLLSDRFSAERPKGSFSTLEIQRTEQGDSAMYLCASSFHRGGTEAFFGQGTRLTVV.

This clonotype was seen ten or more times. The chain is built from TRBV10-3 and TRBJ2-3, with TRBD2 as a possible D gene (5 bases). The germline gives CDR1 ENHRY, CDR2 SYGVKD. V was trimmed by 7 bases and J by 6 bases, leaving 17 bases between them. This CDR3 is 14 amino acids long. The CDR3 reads CAITDGVRLDTQYF. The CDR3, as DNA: TGTGCCATCACTGACGGGGTGAGACTGGATACGCAGTATTTT.

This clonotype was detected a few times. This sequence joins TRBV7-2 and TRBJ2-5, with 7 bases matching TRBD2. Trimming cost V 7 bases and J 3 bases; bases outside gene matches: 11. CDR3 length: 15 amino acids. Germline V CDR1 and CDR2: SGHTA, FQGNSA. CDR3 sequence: CASTWGGRAKETQYF. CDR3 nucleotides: TGTGCCAGCACCTGGGGAGGGAGGGCTAAAGAGACCCAGTACTTC. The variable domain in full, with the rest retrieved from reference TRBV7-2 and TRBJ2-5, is GAGVSQSPSNKVTEKGKDVELRCDPISGHTALYWYRQSLGQGLEFLIYFQGNSAPDKSGLPSDRFSAERTGGSVSTLTIQRTQQEDSAVYLCASTWGGRAKETQYFGPGTRLLVL.

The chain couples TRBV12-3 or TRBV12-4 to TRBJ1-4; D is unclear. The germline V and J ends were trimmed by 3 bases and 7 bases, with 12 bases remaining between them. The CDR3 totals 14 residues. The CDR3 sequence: CASSFRRSSEKLFF. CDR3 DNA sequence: TGTGCCAGCAGTTTTCGTCGTAGTTCTGAAAAACTGTTTTTT.

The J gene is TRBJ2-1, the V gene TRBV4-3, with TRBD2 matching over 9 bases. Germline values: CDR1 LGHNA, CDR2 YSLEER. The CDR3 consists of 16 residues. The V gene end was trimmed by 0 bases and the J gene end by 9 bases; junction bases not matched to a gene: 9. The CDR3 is CASSQDPGLAGREQFF. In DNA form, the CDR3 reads TGCGCCAGCAGCCAAGATCCGGGGCTAGCGGGACGTGAGCAGTTCTTC.